Listed below are T cell receptor beta chains from one sample, sequenced in a study of CD8 T cells in ankylosing spondylitis. TCRdb re-analysed the 5' RACE reads in MiXCR, keeping a single row per CDR3 protein. The repertoire holds about 220,000 distinct CDR3 sequences, 10% seen once, with about 20% in the top ten. What was sequenced was blood, either unsorted or a sorted T cell fraction (not recorded which). These receptors all stem from a male donor with ankylosing spondylitis or in good health (not recorded which). The CDR3 runs from the conserved cysteine through the conserved F or W.

cdr3_length | j_call | v_call | cdr3_aa
15 | TRBJ1-4 | TRBV5-1 | CASSFWAGANEKLFF
13 | TRBJ1-1 | TRBV7-7 | CASSLNENTEAFF
13 | TRBJ2-1 | TRBV2 | CASKQSSGGEQFF
16 | TRBJ1-1 | TRBV5-1 | CASSLVAGGAVTEAFF
15 | TRBJ1-5 | TRBV7-2 | CASSLIWTGQQPQHF
19 | TRBJ2-7 | TRBV27 | CASSPIVTSGGAVSYEQYF
16 | TRBJ1-2 | TRBV24-1 | CATSDPSGTGYDGYTF
14 | TRBJ2-5 | TRBV2 | CASSPRVATETQYF
13 | TRBJ2-3 | TRBV7-3 | CASSLAVGDTQYF
15 | TRBJ1-5 | TRBV20-1 | CSATPRGVGNQPQHF
12 | TRBJ2-3 | TRBV12-3/TRBV12-4 | CASSFDRGLGYF
14 | TRBJ1-2 | TRBV28 | CASIGDKYNYGYTF
14 | TRBJ2-3 | TRBV7-8 | CASKFGTASDTQYF
16 | TRBJ2-4 | TRBV5-1 | CASSLAGALAKNIQYF
14 | TRBJ2-3 | TRBV3-1 | CASSQGQDGDTQYF
15 | TRBJ2-2 | TRBV25-1 | CASGLGTLGTGELFF
14 | TRBJ2-2 | TRBV12-3/TRBV12-4 | CASRVQGKIGELFF
12 | TRBJ2-3 | TRBV7-2 | CASSWGTDSQYF
19 | TRBJ2-7 | TRBV10-3 | CAISESGQERLPSSYEQYF
14 | TRBJ1-2 | TRBV5-1 | CASSFGQGQYGYTF
15 | TRBJ2-7 | TRBV5-1 | CASSLDRPASYEQYF
17 | TRBJ2-2 | TRBV7-9 | CASSLAASGKSTGELFF
14 | TRBJ2-7 | TRBV20-1 | CSTEGAGTSYEQYF
14 | TRBJ1-1 | TRBV2 | CASSESAVSTEAFF
14 | TRBJ1-5 | TRBV10-3 | CAIKDRGGNQPQHF
16 | TRBJ1-1 | TRBV5-6 | CASSLAGTGWNTEAFF
14 | TRBJ2-5 | TRBV6-1 | CASSVSPGLAGLDF
16 | TRBJ2-1 | TRBV9 | CASSVVSGTILNEQFF
17 | TRBJ1-1 | TRBV5-5 | CASSLVAWAGAAAEAFF
13 | TRBJ2-7 | TRBV6-1 | CASRGQAGREQYF
15 | TRBJ1-1 | TRBV5-1 | CASSLEIDRGTEAFF
14 | TRBJ2-7 | TRBV5-5 | CASSLDQAAYEQYF
14 | TRBJ2-2 | TRBV29-1 | CSVSSGGNTGELFF
15 | TRBJ1-2 | TRBV12-3/TRBV12-4 | CASSYRRSPNYGYTF
12 | TRBJ1-2 | TRBV29-1 | CSVSRDNYGYTF
15 | TRBJ1-4 | TRBV5-6 | CASSLGVLANEKLFF
14 | TRBJ1-1 | TRBV5-1 | CASSLAGMNTEAFF
15 | TRBJ2-3 | TRBV28 | CASSFLGGLTDTQYF
14 | TRBJ2-7 | TRBV5-1 | CASSLIPDSYEQYF
13 | TRBJ2-5 | TRBV9 | CASSVGKGETQYF
14 | TRBJ2-7 | TRBV5-1 | CASKAGGDNYEQYF
14 | TRBJ2-5 | TRBV4-2 | CASSQGGPEETQYF
16 | TRBJ1-3 | TRBV28 | CASSLSQVNSGNTIYF
14 | TRBJ1-3 | TRBV18 | CASSRRIGGDTIYF
15 | TRBJ1-2 | TRBV25-1 | CASSEYQGAGYGYTF
14 | TRBJ2-3 | TRBV29-1 | CSVAGTPTTDTQYF
10 | TRBJ2-7 | TRBV10-3 | CAISELEQYF
16 | TRBJ2-3 | TRBV4-2 | CASSLLAGGGADTQYF
14 | TRBJ2-1 | TRBV5-1 | CASRPGGGESEQFF
15 | TRBJ2-3 | TRBV7-2 | CASSLGGESTDTQYF
16 | TRBJ2-3 | TRBV12-3/TRBV12-4 | CASSRTSGGSTDTQYF
16 | TRBJ2-5 | TRBV7-8 | CASRSWTGGNQETQYF
11 | TRBJ2-1 | TRBV25-1 | CASSERNEQFF
14 | TRBJ2-2 | TRBV20-1 | CSARASGGVGELFF
16 | TRBJ2-1 | TRBV5-1 | CASSSQTRGAYGEQFF